The rows below give T cell receptor beta chains drawn from one sample of a study of cytomegalovirus exposure and HLA in healthy donors. Repertoires were generated with immunoSEQ multiplex PCR, while TCRdb's copy carries only in-frame clones and drops some. The profile covers 150,000 or so clones, with about 74% appearing a single time and around 13% taken by the ten largest. Material for sequencing was PBMCs. These receptors were obtained from a man in his forties in good health and CMV-seropositive. Each CDR3 is given with its conserved first and last residue. Fields, in order: J gene, V gene, clone size, CDR3 length, D gene, CDR3 DNA, CDR3 protein. D genes are given only for firm matches. Clone size appears in some rows only: once, few, many, or a class for an expanded clone.

TRBJ2-1 | TRBV27 | - | 16 | - | TGTGCCAGCAGTTTAGAGGGTGGGGGGTCCTGGGTGGAGCAGTTCTTC | CASSLEGGGSWVEQFF
TRBJ2-1 | TRBV28 | few | 15 | - | TGTGCCAGCAGTTCCCTGTTGGGGGCCATTAATGAGCAGTTCTTC | CASSSLLGAINEQFF
TRBJ2-7 | TRBV28 | - | 16 | TRBD1 | TGTGCCAGCAGTTTACTACCGGGACAGGGGGCCGGGGAGCAGTACTTC | CASSLLPGQGAGEQYF
TRBJ2-5 | TRBV27 | - | 14 | - | TGTGCCAGCAGTTTGTTGCCCCTACAAGAGACCCAGTACTTC | CASSLLPLQETQYF
TRBJ1-5 | TRBV27 | - | 13 | - | TGTGCCAGCAGTTTCCTTCAGGGCCAGCCCCAGCATTTT | CASSFLQGQPQHF
TRBJ2-2 | TRBV9 | once | 16 | TRBD1 | TGTGCCAGCAGCTTCTCAGGGACAGGGGGCGCCGGGGAGCTGTTTTTT | CASSFSGTGGAGELFF
TRBJ1-2 | TRBV5-1 | few | 15 | TRBD1 | TGCGCCAGCAGCTTGGGGGACAGGGGCAATGGTGGCTACACCTTC | CASSLGDRGNGGYTF
TRBJ2-3 | TRBV6-5 | few | 15 | TRBD2 | TGTGCCAGCAGAAGGACGGGACTAGTGTCAGATACGCAGTATTTT | CASRRTGLVSDTQYF
TRBJ1-2 | TRBV4-3 | - | 14 | - | TGCGCCAGCAGCCAAGTACCACAGGGAGATGGCTACACCTTC | CASSQVPQGDGYTF
TRBJ2-7 | TRBV28 | - | 14 | TRBD2 | TGTGCCAGCCTACGGGTAGCGGGAGAGCACGAGCAGTACTTC | CASLRVAGEHEQYF
TRBJ1-1 | TRBV7-3 | - | 13 | - | TGTGCCAGCAGACGCGACAGGTACACTGAAGCTTTCTTT | CASRRDRYTEAFF
TRBJ2-3 | TRBV4-2 | - | 15 | - | TGTGCCAGCAGCCAAGACGGGCGGGCATCAGATACGCAGTATTTT | CASSQDGRASDTQYF